This paragraph reports one T cell receptor (beta chain). Trimming pared 6 bases from V and 8 bases from J, leaving 16 bases between. This CDR3 has 13 residues. Germline CDR1 and CDR2: SNHLY and FYNNEI. This entry is derived from a study of cytomegalovirus exposure and HLA in healthy donors. This PCR relied on a set of 60 Vbeta primers and 13 Jbeta primers. Sequenced by immunoSEQ multiplex PCR; TCRdb stores in-frame clones only, minus some. The sample lists about 120,000 clones, around 75% occurring once. The receptor's source is a woman in her fifties or sixties in good health and CMV-seropositive. V is TRBV2 and J is TRBJ1-2; D gene ambiguous. Input material: PBMCs. For the CDR3, the DNA is TGTGCCAGCAGAGAGAACATTGTGGGCGGCTACACCTTC. It specifies CASRENIVGGYTF.